The clone carrying this T cell receptor beta chain appeared once. Different DNA sequences within this sample yield the same CDR3. TCRdb's table, derived via immunoSEQ multiplex PCR, lists solely in-frame clones and lacks some. In the table there are approximately 40,000 clones, approximately 88% of which are singletons. This specimen belongs to a study of siplizumab effects on memory and regulatory T cells. The V and J ends lost 4 bases and 4 bases, in that order; junction bases with no gene match: 2. Germline V gene sequence: CDR1 SGHRS, CDR2 YFSETQ. This CDR3 spans 14 amino acids. The chain has TRBV5-1 and TRBJ1-5; 10 nucleotides align to TRBD1. The sequence was obtained from a human donor in good health. Sample: naive CD4+ T cells sorted from blood. DNA of the CDR3: TGCGCCAGCAGCCAGGGACAGGGGAATCAGCCCCAGCATTTT. This codes for CASSQGQGNQPQHF.